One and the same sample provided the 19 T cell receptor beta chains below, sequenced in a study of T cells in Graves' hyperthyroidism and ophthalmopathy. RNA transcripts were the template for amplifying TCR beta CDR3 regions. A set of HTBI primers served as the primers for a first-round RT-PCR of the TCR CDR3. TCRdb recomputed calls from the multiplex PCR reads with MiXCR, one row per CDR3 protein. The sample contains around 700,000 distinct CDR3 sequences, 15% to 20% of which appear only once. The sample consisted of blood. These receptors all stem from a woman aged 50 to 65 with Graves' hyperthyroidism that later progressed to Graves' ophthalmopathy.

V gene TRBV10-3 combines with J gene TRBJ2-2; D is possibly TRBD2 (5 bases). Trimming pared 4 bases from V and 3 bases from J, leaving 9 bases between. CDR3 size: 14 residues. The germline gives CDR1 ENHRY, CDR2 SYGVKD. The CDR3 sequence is CAISATRDTGELFF. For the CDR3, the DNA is TGTGCCATCAGTGCAACTAGGGACACCGGGGAGCTGTTTTTT.

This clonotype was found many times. CDR3: CASSDSLGGRTVYGYTF. The CDR3 nucleotides read TGTGCCAGCAGTGACTCTCTGGGCGGAAGGACGGTCTATGGCTACACCTTC. The chain uses TRBV6-1 and TRBJ1-2; D is ambiguous. The ends were cut back, 3 bases at V and 4 bases at J, with 21 bases in the middle. Germline V gives CDR1 MNHNS, CDR2 SASEGT. This CDR3 comprises 17 residues.

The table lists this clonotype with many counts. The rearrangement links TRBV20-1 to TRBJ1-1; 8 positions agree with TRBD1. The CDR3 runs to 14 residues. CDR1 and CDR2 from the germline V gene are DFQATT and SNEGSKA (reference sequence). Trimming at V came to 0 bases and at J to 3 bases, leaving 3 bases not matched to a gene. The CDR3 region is CSARETGVHTEAFF. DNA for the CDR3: TGCAGTGCTAGAGAGACAGGGGTACACACTGAAGCTTTCTTT.

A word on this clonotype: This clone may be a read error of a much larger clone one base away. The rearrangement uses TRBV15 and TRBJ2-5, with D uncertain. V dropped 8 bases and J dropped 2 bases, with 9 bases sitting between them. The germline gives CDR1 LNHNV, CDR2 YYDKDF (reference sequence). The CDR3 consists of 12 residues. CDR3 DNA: TGTGCCACCTCGATGCAACAAGAGACCCAGTACTTC. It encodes CATSMQQETQYF.

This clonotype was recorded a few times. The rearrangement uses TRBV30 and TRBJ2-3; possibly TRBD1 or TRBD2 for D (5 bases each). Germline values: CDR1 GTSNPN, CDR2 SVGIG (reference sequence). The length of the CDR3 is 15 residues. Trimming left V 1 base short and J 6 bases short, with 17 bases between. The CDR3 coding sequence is TGTGCCTGGAGTGGACTTAAGGGGAGTGCGGATACGCAGTATTTT. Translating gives CAWSGLKGSADTQYF.

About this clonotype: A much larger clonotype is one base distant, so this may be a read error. CDR3 bases: TGTGCCAGCATTCCGGACATCCAAGGGACCCAGTACTTC. This codes for CASIPDIQGTQYF. This chain connects TRBV2 to TRBJ2-5; a weak D match, TRBD1 (5 bases). Germline lookup yields CDR1 SNHLY and CDR2 FYNNEI. The CDR3 totals 13 residues. Full variable domain (remainder filled in from reference TRBV2 and TRBJ2-5): EPEVTQTPSHQVTQMGQEVILRCVPISNHLYFYWYRQILGQKVEFLVSFYNNEISEKSEIFDDQFSVERPDGSNFTLKIRSTKLEDSAMYFCASIPDIQGTQYFGPGTRLLVL.

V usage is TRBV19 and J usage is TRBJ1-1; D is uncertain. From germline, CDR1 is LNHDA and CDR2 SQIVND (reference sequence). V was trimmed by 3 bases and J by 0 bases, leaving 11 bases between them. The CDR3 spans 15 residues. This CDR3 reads CASSMNAGMNTEAFF. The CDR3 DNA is TGTGCCAGTAGTATGAACGCCGGGATGAACACTGAAGCTTTCTTT.

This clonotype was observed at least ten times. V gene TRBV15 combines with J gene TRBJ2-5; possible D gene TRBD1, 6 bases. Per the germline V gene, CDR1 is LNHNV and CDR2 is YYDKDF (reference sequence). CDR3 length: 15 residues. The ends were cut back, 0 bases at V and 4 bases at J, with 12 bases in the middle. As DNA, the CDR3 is TGTGCCACCAGCAGAGACTCAGGGGTTGGAGAGACCCAGTACTTC. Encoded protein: CATSRDSGVGETQYF.

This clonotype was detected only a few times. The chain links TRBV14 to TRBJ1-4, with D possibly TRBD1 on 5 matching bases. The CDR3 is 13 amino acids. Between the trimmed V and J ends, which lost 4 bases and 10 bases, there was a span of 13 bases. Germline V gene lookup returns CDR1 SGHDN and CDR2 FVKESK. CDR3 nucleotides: TGTGCCAGCAGCCCCAACACTGGGGGAAAACTGTTTTTT. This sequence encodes CASSPNTGGKLFF.

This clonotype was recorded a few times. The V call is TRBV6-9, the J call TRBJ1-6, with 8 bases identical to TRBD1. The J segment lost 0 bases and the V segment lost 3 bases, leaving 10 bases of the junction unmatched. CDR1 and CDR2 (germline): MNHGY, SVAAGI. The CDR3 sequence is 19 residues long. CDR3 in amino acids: CASSYTVTGESSYNSPLHF. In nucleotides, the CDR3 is TGTGCCAGCAGTTACACCGTGACAGGGGAGAGCTCCTATAATTCACCCCTCCACTTT.

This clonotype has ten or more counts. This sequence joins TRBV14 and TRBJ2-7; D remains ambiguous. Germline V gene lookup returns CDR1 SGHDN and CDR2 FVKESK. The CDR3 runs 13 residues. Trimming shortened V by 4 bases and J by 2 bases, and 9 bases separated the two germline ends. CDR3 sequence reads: CASSPIAAYEQYF. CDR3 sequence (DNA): TGTGCCAGCAGCCCGATTGCTGCCTACGAGCAGTACTTC.

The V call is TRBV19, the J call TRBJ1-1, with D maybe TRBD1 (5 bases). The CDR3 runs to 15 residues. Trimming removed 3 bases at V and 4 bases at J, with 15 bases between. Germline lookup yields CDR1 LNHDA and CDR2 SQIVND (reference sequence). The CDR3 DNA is TGTGCCAGTAGTATCGACGAGGACATTGGCACTGAAGCTTTCTTT. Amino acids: CASSIDEDIGTEAFF.

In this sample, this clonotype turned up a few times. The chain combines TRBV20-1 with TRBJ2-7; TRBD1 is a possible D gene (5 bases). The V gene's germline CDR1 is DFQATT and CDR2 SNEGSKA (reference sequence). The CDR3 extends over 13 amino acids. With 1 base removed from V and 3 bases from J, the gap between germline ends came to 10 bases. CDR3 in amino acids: CSARVRTSYEQYF. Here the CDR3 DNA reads TGCAGTGCTAGAGTTCGGACAAGCTACGAGCAGTACTTC.

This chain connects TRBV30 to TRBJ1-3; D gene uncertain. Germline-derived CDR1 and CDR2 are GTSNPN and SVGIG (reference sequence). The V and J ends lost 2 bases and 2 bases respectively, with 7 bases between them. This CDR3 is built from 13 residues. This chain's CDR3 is CAWSYGAGNTIYF. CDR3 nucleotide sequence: TGTGCCTGGAGTTACGGGGCTGGAAACACCATATATTTT.

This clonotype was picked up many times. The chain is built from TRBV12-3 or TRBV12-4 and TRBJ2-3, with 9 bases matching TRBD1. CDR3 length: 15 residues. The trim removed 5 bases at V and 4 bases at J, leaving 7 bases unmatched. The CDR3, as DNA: TGTGCCAGCAGTCCAAGGACAGGGGCTCCAGATACGCAGTATTTT. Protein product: CASSPRTGAPDTQYF.

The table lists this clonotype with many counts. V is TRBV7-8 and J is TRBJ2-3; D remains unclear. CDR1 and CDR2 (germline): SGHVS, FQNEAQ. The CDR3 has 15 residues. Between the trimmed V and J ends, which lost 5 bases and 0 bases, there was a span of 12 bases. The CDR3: CASSTKMASTDTQYF. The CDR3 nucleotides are TGTGCCAGCAGCACGAAAATGGCGAGCACAGATACGCAGTATTTT.

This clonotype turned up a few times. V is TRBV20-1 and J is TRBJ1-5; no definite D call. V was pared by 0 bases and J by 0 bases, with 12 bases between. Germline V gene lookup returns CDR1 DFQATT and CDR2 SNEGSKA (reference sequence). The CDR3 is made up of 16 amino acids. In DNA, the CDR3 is TGCAGTGCTAGAGAATTTTGGGATAATAGCAATCAGCCCCAGCATTTT. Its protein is CSAREFWDNSNQPQHF.

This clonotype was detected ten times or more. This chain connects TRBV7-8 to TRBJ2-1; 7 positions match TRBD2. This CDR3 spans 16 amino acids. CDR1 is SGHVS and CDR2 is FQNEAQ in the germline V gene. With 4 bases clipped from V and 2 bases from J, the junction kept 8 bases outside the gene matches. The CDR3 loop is CASSSTGGGTYNEQFF. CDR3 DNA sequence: TGTGCCAGCAGCTCCACGGGCGGGGGAACCTACAATGAGCAGTTCTTC.

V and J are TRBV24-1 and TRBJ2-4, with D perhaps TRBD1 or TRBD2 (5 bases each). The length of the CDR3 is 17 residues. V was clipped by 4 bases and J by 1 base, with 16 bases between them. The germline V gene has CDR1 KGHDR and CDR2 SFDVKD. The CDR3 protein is CATSDTGTVEAKNIQYF. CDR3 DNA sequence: TGTGCCACCAGTGACACGGGGACGGTTGAGGCCAAAAACATTCAGTACTTC.